Each of the 5 T cell receptor beta chains below was sequenced from the same sample in a study of cytomegalovirus exposure and HLA in healthy donors. PCR primers comprised 60 Vbeta and 13 Jbeta primers. The method was immunoSEQ multiplex PCR; TCRdb's version includes in-frame clones alone and lacks a portion of them. The sample shows about 140,000 clones, roughly 79% of them seen only once. The sample comprised PBMCs. The receptors here all came from a woman in her thirties or forties in good health and CMV-seronegative.

The J gene is TRBJ2-2, the V gene TRBV5-6; D gene unclear. The CDR3 consists of 13 residues. Germline loops: CDR1 SGHDT, CDR2 YYEEEE. V lost 5 bases and J lost 4, with 9 bases in between. The CDR3 is CASRLSVTGELFF. The DNA of the CDR3 is TGTGCCAGCAGGCTCTCGGTCACCGGGGAGCTGTTTTTT.

This clone was seen only once. The rearrangement joins TRBV19 to TRBJ2-3; 9 bases line up with TRBD2. The CDR3 sequence is 15 residues long. Germline values: CDR1 LNHDA, CDR2 SQIVND (reference sequence). V lost 5 bases to trimming and J lost 2 bases; unmatched junction nucleotides: 5. The CDR3 DNA follows: TGTGCCAGTAGTTCCGGACTAGCGATCACAGATACGCAGTATTTT. This gives the protein CASSSGLAITDTQYF.

The chain has TRBV19 and TRBJ2-2; D perhaps matches TRBD2 (6 bases). The V end lost 3 bases, the J end lost 5 bases, and 13 bases lay between the germline ends. CDR1 and CDR2 (germline): LNHDA, SQIVND (reference sequence). The CDR3 totals 15 residues. The CDR3 bases are TGTGCCAGTAGTATTGGACCAGCGGGTACCGGGGAGCTGTTTTTT. Amino acid sequence: CASSIGPAGTGELFF.

V and J are TRBV18 and TRBJ2-1, with D maybe TRBD1 (6 bases). The CDR3 contains 14 residues. Germline CDR1 KGHSH, CDR2 LQKENI. V gave up 5 bases and J gave up 0 bases, with 8 bases separating them. The chain's CDR3 is CASSGGSSYNEQFF. DNA of the CDR3: TGTGCCAGCTCAGGGGGCAGCTCCTACAATGAGCAGTTCTTC.

The rearrangement joins TRBV5-1 to TRBJ1-1; 7 bases fit TRBD1. V lost 1 base, J lost 5 bases, and 17 bases stayed unmatched. From germline, CDR1 is SGHRS and CDR2 YFSETQ. This CDR3 region has 18 residues. CDR3 in amino acids: CASSLPGTASRRTTEAFF. The CDR3 DNA reads as TGCGCCAGCAGCTTGCCCGGGACAGCTTCTCGGAGAACAACTGAAGCTTTCTTT.